One and the same sample provided the 26 T cell receptor beta chains below, sequenced in a study of cytomegalovirus exposure and HLA in healthy donors. In the PCR, 60 Vbeta and 13 Jbeta primers were used. Libraries were prepared by immunoSEQ multiplex PCR; TCRdb keeps only in-frame clonotypes and omits some of them. Among roughly 200,000 clones listed, around a tenth were seen once. Sequenced: PBMCs. The receptor set was obtained from a young woman in good health and CMV-seropositive.

The chain joins TRBV18 to TRBJ2-3, with a tentative D call TRBD1 (5 bases). Germline lookup yields CDR1 KGHSH and CDR2 LQKENI. The V and J ends lost 5 bases and 1 base respectively, with 16 bases between them. This CDR3 contains 16 residues. The CDR3 region has the DNA TGTGCCAGCTCAGTTCCAGGGTCTCAACGCACAGATACGCAGTATTTT. Residues: CASSVPGSQRTDTQYF.

The CDR3 protein is CASSPSTGGYEQYF. CDR3 in DNA: TGTGCCAGCTCACCGTCGACAGGGGGCTACGAGCAGTACTTC. V is TRBV18 and J is TRBJ2-5; 9 nucleotides agree with TRBD1. The DNA end favors TRBJ2-7, so the J call may be wrong. This CDR3 contains 14 residues. The germline CDR1 and CDR2 sequences are KGHSH and LQKENI.

This clone was seen a handful of times. The gene calls are TRBV2 and TRBJ2-7; 13 nucleotides agree with TRBD2. The CDR3 spans 20 residues. Germline lookup yields CDR1 SNHLY and CDR2 FYNNEI. Germline trimming cut 3 bases from V and 0 bases from J; bases unmatched to any gene: 14. DNA of the CDR3: TGTGCCAGCAGTGACCTGGGAGGACTAGCGGGAGCTGTAGCCTCCTACGAGCAGTACTTC. Amino acids: CASSDLGGLAGAVASYEQYF.

J is TRBJ2-7 and V is TRBV5-1, with 11 bases aligning to TRBD1. This CDR3 is built from 14 residues. Germline assignment: CDR1 SGHRS and CDR2 YFSETQ. With V trimmed by 4 bases and J by 3 bases, 3 bases remained unmatched. The CDR3 is CASSPGQGDYEQYF. CDR3 sequence (DNA): TGCGCCAGCAGCCCGGGACAGGGGGACTACGAGCAGTACTTC.

This sequence joins TRBV6-6 and TRBJ2-1, with 9 bases lining up with TRBD2. V trimming: 6 bases; J trimming: 7 bases; junction bases outside the gene matches: 13. The CDR3 is made up of 16 amino acids. Germline loops: CDR1 MNHNY, CDR2 SVGAGI (reference sequence). The CDR3: CASRPQGSGRINEQFF. CDR3 coding DNA: TGTGCCAGCAGACCCCAAGGGAGCGGGAGGATAAATGAGCAGTTCTTC.

J is TRBJ1-2 and V is TRBV4-1, with unresolved D. The germline gives CDR1 MGHRA, CDR2 YSYEKL. This CDR3 has 14 amino acids. Trimming took 3 bases from V and 13 from J, leaving 21 bases between them. The CDR3 loop is CASSQKTGSLLGTF. DNA for the CDR3: TGCGCCAGCAGCCAGAAAACCGGGTCCCTACTTGGCACCTTC.

The gene calls are TRBV19 and TRBJ1-1, with 7 bases matching TRBD1. Unmatched junction bases numbered 7, after V lost 5 bases and J lost 4 bases. Germline V CDR1 and CDR2: LNHDA, SQIVND (reference sequence). There are 14 residues in the CDR3. This CDR3 is CASSALTGSTEAFF. The CDR3 bases are TGTGCCAGTAGTGCCCTGACAGGGAGCACTGAAGCTTTCTTT. The variable domain in full, completed from reference TRBV19 and TRBJ1-1, reads DGGITQSPKYLFRKEGQNVTLSCEQNLNHDAMYWYRQDPGQGLRLIYYSQIVNDFQKGDIAEGYSVSREKKESFPLTVTSAQKNPTAFYLCASSALTGSTEAFFGQGTRLTVV.

The V call is TRBV5-5, the J call TRBJ1-1; a weak D match, TRBD1 (5 bases). Germline V lookup: CDR1 SGHKS, CDR2 YYEKEE (reference sequence). Trimming took 0 bases from V and 1 from J, leaving 16 bases between them. This CDR3 is built from 17 residues. In DNA, the CDR3 is TGTGCCAGCAGCTTGGCTGGCGGGAGCGGGGGGAACACTGAAGCTTTCTTT. As protein: CASSLAGGSGGNTEAFF.

The J gene is TRBJ2-7, the V gene TRBV12-5, with 9 bases aligning to TRBD2. Germline CDR1 LGHNT, CDR2 FRNRAP. This CDR3 has 16 amino acids. V was clipped by 6 bases and J by 6 bases; unmatched bases: 15. The CDR3 coding sequence is TGTGCTAGTGGCGACCCGGCTAGCGGGAAGGAAGGCGAGCAGTACTTC. Translating it yields CASGDPASGKEGEQYF.

This rearrangement joins TRBV7-6 to TRBJ2-1; tentative D call: TRBD2 (6 bases). Trimming shortened V by 1 base and J by 5 bases, and 15 bases separated the two germline ends. Germline V CDR1 and CDR2: SGHVS, FNYEAQ. The CDR3 covers 16 residues. In nucleotides, the CDR3 is TGTGCCAGCAGCTTAGTTGTAACTAGGGAGGACAATGAGCAGTTCTTC. It yields the protein CASSLVVTREDNEQFF.

This clone was found a few times. The gene calls are TRBV2 and TRBJ1-5; the D gene is possibly TRBD1 (5 bases). Looked up from germline, CDR1 is SNHLY and CDR2 is FYNNEI. Deletions cut 1 base from V and 7 bases from J, with 17 bases between. This CDR3 region has 16 residues. The CDR3 region is CASSEGRAGVGQPQHF. CDR3 bases: TGTGCCAGCAGTGAAGGCAGGGCTGGGGTAGGGCAGCCCCAGCATTTT.

This clone was detected a few times. The chain links TRBV4-1 to TRBJ2-1, with D perhaps TRBD1 (6 bases). Germline CDR1 reads MGHRA; CDR2 reads YSYEKL. V gave up 3 bases and J gave up 2 bases, with 14 bases separating them. The CDR3 runs 16 residues. In DNA, the CDR3 is TGCGCCAGCAGCCACGCGACAGGTTCGGCCTACAATGAGCAGTTCTTC. It codes for CASSHATGSAYNEQFF.

The chain employs TRBV13 and TRBJ2-1; D perhaps matches TRBD2 (6 bases). The CDR3 contains 14 residues. Trimming left V 5 bases short and J 3 bases short, with 11 bases between. Germline CDR1 reads PRHDT; CDR2 reads FYEKMQ (reference sequence). CDR3: CASSPGRNYNEQFF. The DNA for the CDR3 is TGTGCCAGCAGCCCAGGGAGGAACTACAATGAGCAGTTCTTC.

This clone was observed a handful of times. The chain couples TRBV5-8 to TRBJ2-2; D call uncertain. V was cut by 5 bases and J by 3 bases, with 11 bases left in between. This CDR3 region has 14 residues. Germline V gene data show CDR1 as SGHTS and CDR2 as YDEGEE. In DNA, the CDR3 is TGTGCCAGCAGGGCGGCTGCGTACACCGGGGAGCTGTTTTTT. Its protein is CASRAAAYTGELFF.

The genes are TRBV27 and TRBJ2-2, with D perhaps matching TRBD2 (6 bases). Germline V CDR1 and CDR2: MNHEY, SMNVEV (reference sequence). CDR3 length: 16 amino acids. V gave up 4 bases and J gave up 8 bases, with 20 bases separating them. The CDR3 sequence: CASSSPRDSPRGELFF. In DNA, the CDR3 is TGTGCCAGCAGTTCCCCCCGGGACTCCCCAAGAGGGGAGCTGTTTTTT.

This clone has more than one count but fewer than ten. The CDR3 DNA is TGTGCCAGCAGCTTTCGGGGGCAGGGGGATCACGAGCAGTACTTC. Protein: CASSFRGQGDHEQYF. V and J are TRBV5-8 and TRBJ2-7, with a tentative D call TRBD1 (7 bases). Between the trimmed V and J ends, which lost 2 bases and 5 bases, there was a span of 17 bases. The CDR3 runs 15 residues. Germline V gene data show CDR1 as SGHTS and CDR2 as YDEGEE. The full variable domain, with the rest looked up from reference TRBV5-8 and TRBJ2-7, is EAGVTQSPTHLIKTRGQQATLRCSPISGHTSVYWYQQALGLGLQFLLWYDEGEERNRGNFPPRFSGRQFPNYSSELNVNALELEDSALYLCASSFRGQGDHEQYFGPGTRLTVT.

This clone was found a few times. The rearrangement uses TRBV7-9 and TRBJ2-7; the match to TRBD2 covers 11 bases. With 5 bases clipped from V and 2 bases from J, the junction kept 8 bases outside the gene matches. CDR1 is SEHNR, CDR2 FQNEAQ, per germline (reference sequence). This CDR3 region has 16 residues. The CDR3 reads CASSHPLAGGPYEQYF. For the CDR3, the DNA is TGTGCCAGCAGCCACCCTTTAGCGGGAGGGCCCTACGAGCAGTACTTC.

The chain uses TRBV9 and TRBJ2-1; 9 bases are a match to TRBD2. The CDR3 contains 17 residues. The germline V gene has CDR1 SGDLS and CDR2 YYNGEE. The V segment lost 4 bases and the J segment 4 bases; nucleotides outside the gene matches: 12. The CDR3 protein is CASSKDSGRSPYNEQFF. Written as DNA, the CDR3 is TGTGCCAGCAGCAAAGATAGCGGGAGAAGTCCTTACAATGAGCAGTTCTTC.

This clone came up a few times. The chain joins TRBV5-6 to TRBJ1-2; the D is unclear. Trimming left V 0 bases short and J 6 bases short, with 18 bases between. CDR3 length: 16 amino acids. Germline CDR1 reads SGHDT; CDR2 reads YYEEEE. The CDR3 loop is CASSLGLAVRRDGYTF. The CDR3 region has the DNA TGTGCCAGCAGCTTGGGCTTAGCGGTGAGGCGCGATGGCTACACCTTC. Together with reference TRBV5-6 and TRBJ1-2, the CDR3 gives the full variable domain: DAGVTQSPTHLIKTRGQQVTLRCSPKSGHDTVSWYQQALGQGPQFIFQYYEEEERQRGNFPDRFSGHQFPNYSSELNVNALLLGDSALYLCASSLGLAVRRDGYTFGSGTRLTVV.

In this sample, this clone turned up a few times. The V gene is TRBV5-6, the J gene TRBJ1-5; the match to TRBD1 covers 7 bases. Unmatched junction bases numbered 2, after V lost 3 bases and J lost 5 bases. CDR1 SGHDT and CDR2 YYEEEE come from the germline V gene. The CDR3 contains 13 residues. Here the CDR3 reads CASSSTGDQPQHF. The DNA of the CDR3 is TGTGCCAGCAGCTCCACAGGGGATCAGCCCCAGCATTTT.

This sequence joins TRBV4-1 and TRBJ2-5; TRBD2 is a possible D gene (5 bases). V was cut by 1 base and J by 0 bases, with 18 bases left in between. Germline CDR1 and CDR2: MGHRA and YSYEKL. The CDR3 runs 18 residues. The CDR3 region has the DNA TGCGCCAGCAGCCAAGTTCAGCGGCACTCAACTGACCAAGAGACCCAGTACTTC. It yields the protein CASSQVQRHSTDQETQYF.

This clone was counted a few times. The J gene is TRBJ2-3, the V gene TRBV7-2, with D hard to call. The germline V gene has CDR1 SGHTA and CDR2 FQGNSA. Trimming shortened V by 4 bases and J by 5 bases, and 7 bases separated the two germline ends. The CDR3 length is 12 residues. DNA of the CDR3: TGTGCCAGCAGCTCGTGGCAAGATACGCAGTATTTT. Translation gives CASSSWQDTQYF.

This clone was seen only a few times. This sequence joins TRBV29-1 and TRBJ2-1; the match to TRBD2 covers 11 bases. This CDR3 has 13 residues. CDR1 and CDR2 from the germline V gene are SQVTM and ANQGSEA. V dropped 6 bases and J dropped 6; count of bases not matched to a gene: 4. The CDR3 reads CSVRLAGTNEQFF. CDR3 DNA sequence: TGCAGCGTCAGACTAGCGGGGACCAATGAGCAGTTCTTC.

This chain joins TRBV5-6 and TRBJ1-3, with D uncertain. Germline CDR1 is SGHDT and CDR2 is YYEEEE. The CDR3 length is 16 residues. V lost 2 bases to trimming and J lost 2 bases, with 14 bases between them. The DNA of the CDR3 is TGTGCCAGCAGCTTCTCTGTTTCAAACACTGGAAACACCATATATTTT. This codes for CASSFSVSNTGNTIYF.

There are a few counts of this clone. The V and J genes are TRBV4-1 and TRBJ2-2, with D possibly TRBD2 on 5 matching bases. Trimming left V 0 bases short and J 6 bases short, with 8 bases between. CDR1 is MGHRA, CDR2 YSYEKL, per germline. This CDR3 is 14 amino acids long. The CDR3 sequence is CASSQEPAAGELFF. For the CDR3, the DNA is TGCGCCAGCAGCCAAGAACCAGCGGCCGGGGAGCTGTTTTTT.

V gene TRBV9 combines with J gene TRBJ1-1, with D perhaps TRBD1 (6 bases). Germline CDR1 SGDLS, CDR2 YYNGEE. Deletions cut 0 bases from V and 4 bases from J, with 19 bases between. CDR3 size: 17 residues. Here the CDR3 DNA reads TGTGCCAGCAGCGTAGAAGGCAGGGGAGGGTATGGCACTGAAGCTTTCTTT. It is translated as CASSVEGRGGYGTEAFF.